This T cell receptor beta chain originates from a study of blood T cells in healthy people across ages (dated by TCRdb to between 2015 and 2017). About the study as a whole: Template switching captured roughly one uniquely barcoded TCR beta cDNA molecule per two T cells in model experiments. To track age-related changes in TCR beta repertoire diversity, the study relied on deep sequencing normalized with unique cDNA molecular identifiers. The donors were divided into four age groups: young (average 16 years), middle-aged (over 35), aged (around 67) and long-lived (roughly 82). To avoid experimental bias, donors of different ages were randomly spread across the sequencing lanes. Two additional independent replicas of 1 million unique cDNA reads from the same blood draw were analyzed for two donors (one aged 18 to 30 and one aged 80 or older).

Systemically healthy Caucasian individuals from Russia, some 40 in total and aged about 6 to 100 years, were included as donors. Each donor gave ten milliliters of peripheral blood, collected into EDTA-treated Vacutainer tubes. Ficoll-Paque density-gradient centrifugation was used to isolate PBMCs, with at least 6.5 million per sample. Trizol reagent was used to extract total RNA from PBMCs, with at least 6 micrograms per sample. For every donor, an aliquot of PBMCs went through flow cytometry to measure the percentages of naive CD45RAhigh/CD27high T cells. Here is what the overall study found, with its caveats: Bulk unsorted PBMC profiling prevented conclusive comparison of naive and antigen-experienced compartments. The CMV infection status of donors was not known, potentially confounding age-related changes in expanded clonotypes. Observed TCR beta diversity per million T cells fell roughly linearly with age, and a significant reduction was already apparent by age around 40. Compared with the aged group, the long-lived group had more naive CD4+ T cells, fewer expanded clones and increased TCR diversity, suggesting age selection. The percentage of naive T cells measured by flow cytometry correlated strongly with observed TCR beta diversity. Estimates of total diversity based on one million sequenced T cells were considered lower bounds and underestimates.

About this clonotype itself: Its antigen remains undetermined. Base-call qualities are not available, and no considerably larger clone is one nucleotide away.

The method behind the library was 5' RACE. Sequenced on an Illumina HiSeq 2500. A second PCR of about 7 to 12 cycles was performed with a sample-barcoded 5' primer and a J-beta primer mix. A template-switch 5' adaptor carrying 12 random nucleotides introduced a unique molecular identifier onto each TCR beta cDNA molecule. Each sample yielded at least 3 million CDR3-containing paired-end reads. The Mint cDNA synthesis kit, primed by a TRBC-specific oligonucleotide, was used to synthesize first-strand cDNA from all RNA. Following uracil-DNA glycosylase treatment, all cDNA underwent a first 18-cycle PCR with the universal primers M1SS and BC2_uni_R. The source study handled its data this way. Normalization of each sample was performed by random selection of 1 million high-quality reads, each carrying a distinct molecular identifier. Instead of being binned into consensus sequences, reads that shared molecular identifiers were thrown out. CDR3 identification, clonotype clustering and error correction used MiTCR with a Q25 quality threshold and the strictest error-elimination algorithm. Lower-bound total TCR beta diversity was estimated with a nonparametric unseen species model using Euler transformation. TCRdb handled the public reads itself, with Q25 trimming in fastp and clone calling in MiXCR, and kept productive beta chains. Merged by CDR3 protein, the rows form single entries marked with the most common genes and DNA. TCRdb assigned the V and J calls; the authors' analysis was not used. Recorded for this sample are about 1 million distinct CDR3 sequences; 40% to 55% of them occurred a single time. The top ten constitute approximately 17% of the sample.

The TCR originated in a woman aged 55-75 years in good health. The sequenced sample consisted of blood.

The base sequence is TGTGCCAGCAGTGAAGCGCGACTGGGCTTCTATGGCTACACCTTC. This sequence encodes CASSEARLGFYGYTF. The rearranged segments are TRBV6-1 and TRBJ1-2, with an unclear D gene assignment. The CDR3, cysteine through phenylalanine, is 15 amino acids long. The only DNA kept is the CDR3, 45 bases in frame from the first base. From a lookup of the germline V gene, CDR1 and CDR2 are MNHNS and SASEGT. V lost 0 bases and J lost 4 bases; the stretch between them is 12 bases long.